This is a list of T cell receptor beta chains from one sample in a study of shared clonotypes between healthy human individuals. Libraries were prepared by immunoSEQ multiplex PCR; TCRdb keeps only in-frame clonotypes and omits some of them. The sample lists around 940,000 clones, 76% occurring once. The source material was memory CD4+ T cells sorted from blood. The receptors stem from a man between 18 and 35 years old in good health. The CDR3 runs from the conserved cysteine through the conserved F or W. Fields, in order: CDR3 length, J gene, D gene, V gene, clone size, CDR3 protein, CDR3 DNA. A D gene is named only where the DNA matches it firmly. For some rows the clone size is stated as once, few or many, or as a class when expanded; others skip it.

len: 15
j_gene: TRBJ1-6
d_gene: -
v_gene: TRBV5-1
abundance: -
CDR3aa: CASSLVKAGDSPLHF
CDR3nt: TGCGCCAGCAGCTTGGTAAAAGCAGGGGATTCACCCCTCCACTTT

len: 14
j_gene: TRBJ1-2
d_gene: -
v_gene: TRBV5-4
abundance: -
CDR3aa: CASSQGLLGEGYTF
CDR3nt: TGTGCCAGCAGCCAGGGCCTCCTCGGGGAAGGCTACACCTTC

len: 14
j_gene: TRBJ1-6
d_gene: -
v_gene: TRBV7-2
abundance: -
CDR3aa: CASSLGQNNSPLHF
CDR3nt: TGTGCCAGCAGCTTAGGGCAGAATAATTCACCCCTCCACTTT

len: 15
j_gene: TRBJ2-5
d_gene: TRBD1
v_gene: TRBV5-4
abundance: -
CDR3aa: CASSLGGTGSETQYF
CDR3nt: TGTGCCAGCAGCTTGGGGGGGACAGGGTCCGAGACCCAGTACTTC

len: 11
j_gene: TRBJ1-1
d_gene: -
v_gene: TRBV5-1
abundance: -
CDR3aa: CASSENSEAFF
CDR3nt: TGCGCCAGCAGCGAGAATTCTGAAGCTTTCTTT

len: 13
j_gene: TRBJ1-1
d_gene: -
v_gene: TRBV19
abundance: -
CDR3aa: CATLDRSNTEAFF
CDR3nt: TGTGCCACTTTAGACCGATCGAACACTGAAGCTTTCTTT

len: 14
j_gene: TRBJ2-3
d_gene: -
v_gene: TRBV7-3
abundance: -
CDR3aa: CASSPVSGSDTQYF
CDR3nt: TGTGCCAGCAGCCCCGTTAGCGGATCAGATACGCAGTATTTT

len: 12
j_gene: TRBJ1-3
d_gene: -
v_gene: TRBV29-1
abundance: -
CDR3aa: CSAHGGAGEPFF
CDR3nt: TGCAGTGCCCACGGCGGGGCCGGGGAGCCGTTTTTT

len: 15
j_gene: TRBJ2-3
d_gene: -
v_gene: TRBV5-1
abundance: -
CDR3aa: CASSLVPSDTDTQYF
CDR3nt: TGCGCCAGCAGCTTGGTCCCCTCGGATACAGATACGCAGTATTTT

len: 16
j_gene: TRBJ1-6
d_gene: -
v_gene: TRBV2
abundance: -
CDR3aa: CASSELAVKSNSPLHF
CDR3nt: TGTGCCAGCAGTGAATTGGCAGTGAAATCTAATTCACCCCTCCACTTT

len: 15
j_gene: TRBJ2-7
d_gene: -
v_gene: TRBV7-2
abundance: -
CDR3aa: CASSLQGLASSEQYF
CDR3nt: TGTGCCAGCAGCTTGCAGGGTTTGGCGTCGTCCGAGCAGTACTTC

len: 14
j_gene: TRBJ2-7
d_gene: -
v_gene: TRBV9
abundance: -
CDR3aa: CASSPHDGNNEQYF
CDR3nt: TGTGCCAGCAGCCCCCACGACGGGAATAACGAGCAGTACTTC

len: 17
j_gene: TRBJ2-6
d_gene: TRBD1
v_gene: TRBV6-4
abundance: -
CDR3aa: CASKPGTAVSGANVLTF
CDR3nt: TGTGCCAGCAAACCCGGGACAGCGGTCTCTGGGGCCAACGTCCTGACTTTC

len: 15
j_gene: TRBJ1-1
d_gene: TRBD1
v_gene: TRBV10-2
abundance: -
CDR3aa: CASSESGTGRSEAFF
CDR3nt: TGCGCCAGCAGTGAGTCCGGGACAGGGCGTAGTGAAGCTTTCTTT

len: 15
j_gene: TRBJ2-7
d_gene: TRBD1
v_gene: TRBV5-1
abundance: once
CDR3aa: CASSFGTGKLYEQYF
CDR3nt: TGCGCCAGCAGCTTTGGGACAGGGAAGCTCTACGAGCAGTACTTC

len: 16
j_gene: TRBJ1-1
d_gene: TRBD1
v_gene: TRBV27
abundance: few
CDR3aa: CASSPSSGQGYTEAFF
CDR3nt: TGTGCCAGCAGTCCCTCGTCCGGACAGGGTTACACTGAAGCTTTCTTT

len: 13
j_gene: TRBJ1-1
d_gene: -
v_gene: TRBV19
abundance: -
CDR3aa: CVSGELGNTEAFF
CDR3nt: TGCGTTTCCGGAGAATTAGGGAACACTGAAGCTTTCTTT

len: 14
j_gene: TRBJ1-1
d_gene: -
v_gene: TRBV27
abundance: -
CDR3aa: CASSFEPGQGEAFF
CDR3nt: TGTGCCAGCAGTTTTGAACCGGGACAAGGAGAAGCTTTCTTT

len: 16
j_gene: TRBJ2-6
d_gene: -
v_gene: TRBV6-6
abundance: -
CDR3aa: CASLLPVGSGANVLTF
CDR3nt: TGTGCCAGTCTCCTTCCCGTGGGTTCTGGGGCCAACGTCCTGACTTTC

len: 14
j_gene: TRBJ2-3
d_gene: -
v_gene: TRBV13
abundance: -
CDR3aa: CASSPLGGADTQYF
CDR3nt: TGTGCCAGCAGCCCGCTGGGAGGTGCAGATACGCAGTATTTT

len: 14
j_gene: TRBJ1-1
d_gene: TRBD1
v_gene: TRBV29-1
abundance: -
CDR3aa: CSARQGARDTEAFF
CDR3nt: TGCAGCGCGCGACAGGGGGCGCGGGACACTGAAGCTTTCTTT

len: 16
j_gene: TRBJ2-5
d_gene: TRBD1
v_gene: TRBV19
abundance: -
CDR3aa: CASSIRAPGQEETQYF
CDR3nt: TGTGCCAGTAGTATAAGGGCCCCGGGACAGGAAGAGACCCAGTACTTC

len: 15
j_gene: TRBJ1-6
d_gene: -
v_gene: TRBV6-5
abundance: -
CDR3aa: CASSYNVGGGSPLHF
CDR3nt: TGTGCCAGCAGTTATAACGTGGGAGGGGGTTCACCCCTCCACTTT

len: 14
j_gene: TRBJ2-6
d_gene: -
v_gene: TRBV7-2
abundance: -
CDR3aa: CASSTQAGANVLTF
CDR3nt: TGTGCCAGCAGCACCCAGGCTGGGGCCAACGTCCTGACTTTC

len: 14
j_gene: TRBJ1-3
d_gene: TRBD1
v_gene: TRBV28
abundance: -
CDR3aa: CASRKTGTVGTIYF
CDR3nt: TGTGCCAGCAGGAAGACAGGGACTGTTGGCACCATATATTTT

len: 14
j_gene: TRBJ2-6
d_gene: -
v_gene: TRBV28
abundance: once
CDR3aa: CASFGGAGANVLTF
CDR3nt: TGTGCCAGTTTTGGGGGCGCTGGGGCCAACGTCCTGACTTTC

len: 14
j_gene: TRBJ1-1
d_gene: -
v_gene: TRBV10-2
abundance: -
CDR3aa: CASSESTVNTEAFF
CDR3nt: TGCGCCAGCAGTGAGTCAACGGTTAACACTGAAGCTTTCTTT

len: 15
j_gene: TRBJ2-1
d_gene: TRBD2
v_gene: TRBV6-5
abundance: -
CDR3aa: CASSPSGRLLGEQFF
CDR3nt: TGTGCCAGCAGTCCGAGCGGGAGGTTGTTAGGTGAGCAGTTCTTC

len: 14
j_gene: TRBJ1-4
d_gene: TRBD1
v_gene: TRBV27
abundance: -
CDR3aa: CASRRQGGDEKLFF
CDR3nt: TGTGCCAGCAGACGACAGGGTGGGGATGAAAAACTGTTTTTT

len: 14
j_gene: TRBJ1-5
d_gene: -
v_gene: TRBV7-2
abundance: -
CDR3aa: CASSLAPEYQPQHF
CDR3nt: TGTGCCAGCAGCTTAGCCCCAGAGTATCAGCCCCAGCATTTT

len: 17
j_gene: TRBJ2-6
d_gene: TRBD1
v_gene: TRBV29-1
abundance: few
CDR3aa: CSVGIGTGGTGANVLTF
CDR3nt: TGCAGCGTCGGTATCGGGACAGGGGGAACTGGGGCCAACGTCCTGACTTTC

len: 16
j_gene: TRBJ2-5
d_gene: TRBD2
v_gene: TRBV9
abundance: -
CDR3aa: CASSVGASGYQETQYF
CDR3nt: TGTGCCAGCAGCGTAGGTGCTAGCGGTTACCAAGAGACCCAGTACTTC

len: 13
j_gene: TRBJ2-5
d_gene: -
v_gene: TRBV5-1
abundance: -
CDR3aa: CASSSGLGETQYF
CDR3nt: TGCGCCAGCAGCTCGGGACTCGGGGAGACCCAGTACTTC

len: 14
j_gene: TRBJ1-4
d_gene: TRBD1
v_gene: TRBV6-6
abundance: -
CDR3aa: CASSSTGGSEKLFF
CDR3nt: TGTGCCAGCAGTTCGACAGGGGGAAGTGAAAAACTGTTTTTT

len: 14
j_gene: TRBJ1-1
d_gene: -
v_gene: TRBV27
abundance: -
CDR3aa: CASWAWGRNTEAFF
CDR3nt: TGTGCCAGCTGGGCGTGGGGGCGGAACACTGAAGCTTTCTTT

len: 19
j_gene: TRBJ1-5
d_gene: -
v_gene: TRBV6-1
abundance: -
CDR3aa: CASSEITGRGPWGNQPQHF
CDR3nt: TGTGCCAGCAGTGAAATTACAGGGCGGGGCCCTTGGGGCAATCAGCCCCAGCATTTT

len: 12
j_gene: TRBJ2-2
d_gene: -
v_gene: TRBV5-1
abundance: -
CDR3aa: CASSFTHGELFF
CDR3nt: TGCGCCAGCAGCTTTACTCACGGGGAGCTGTTTTTT

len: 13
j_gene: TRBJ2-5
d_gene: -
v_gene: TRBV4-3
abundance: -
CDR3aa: CASSQDVLQTQYF
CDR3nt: TGCGCCAGCAGCCAAGATGTGTTGCAGACCCAGTACTTC

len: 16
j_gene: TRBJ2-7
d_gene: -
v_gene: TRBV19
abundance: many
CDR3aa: CASSDTLGGKTYEQYF
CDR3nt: TGTGCCAGTAGCGACACCTTGGGGGGTAAGACCTACGAGCAGTACTTC

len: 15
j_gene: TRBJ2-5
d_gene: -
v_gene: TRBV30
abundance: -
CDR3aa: CAWSGKTGLKETQYF
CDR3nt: TGTGCCTGGAGTGGAAAGACAGGCCTAAAAGAGACCCAGTACTTC

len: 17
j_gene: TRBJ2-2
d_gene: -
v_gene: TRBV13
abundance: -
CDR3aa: CASSLAVSRGAHGELFF
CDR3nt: TGTGCCAGCAGCTTAGCGGTCTCCAGGGGGGCACACGGGGAGCTGTTTTTT

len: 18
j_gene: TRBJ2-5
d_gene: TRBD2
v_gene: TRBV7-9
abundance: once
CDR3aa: CASSPYTRLAGARETQYF
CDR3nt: TGTGCCAGCAGCCCCTATACTCGACTCGCGGGAGCGAGGGAGACCCAGTACTTC